This entry lists 22 T cell receptor beta chains sequenced from one sample in a study of beta chain features in type 1 diabetes. Of the isolated RNA, all was reverse transcribed, and so the sequenced material was expressed TCRB transcripts. The table came from immunoSEQ multiplex PCR; TCRdb's copy has only in-frame clones and leaves some out. The repertoire holds 600,000 to 700,000 clones, 9.5% to 15% seen once, with 0.09% to 0.15% in the top ten. Findings and limits, study-wide: Type 1 diabetes patients showed a moderate but significant shortening of TCRB CDR3s in all four CD4+ subsets.

These receptors' targets are unknown. The sequencing input was naive CD4+ T cells from blood. The receptor source for this set is a man aged 25-40 years with type 1 diabetes.

This clone occurred a few times. The chain has TRBV10-3 and TRBJ1-5; a weak D match, TRBD1 (5 bases). The germline V and J ends were trimmed by 2 bases and 7 bases, with 15 bases remaining between them. CDR3 size: 15 residues. Germline loops: CDR1 ENHRY, CDR2 SYGVKD. In DNA, the CDR3 is TGTGCCATCAGTGAGGTGGAGGGGATAGGGCAGCCCCAGCATTTT. Residues: CAISEVEGIGQPQHF.

V is TRBV14 and J is TRBJ1-2, with D unclear. The CDR3 is made up of 16 amino acids. Trimming shortened V by 4 bases and J by 8 bases, and 23 bases separated the two germline ends. CDR1 SGHDN and CDR2 FVKESK come from the germline V gene. The CDR3 bases are TGTGCCAGCAGCCGCACTTCCCTGGGCCCTGTGAGCGGCTACACCTTC. It encodes CASSRTSLGPVSGYTF.

This clone was detected only a few times. The same CDR3 also results from other DNA sequences found in this sample. The chain carries TRBV20-1 and TRBJ2-5; D call uncertain. The CDR3 has 11 amino acids. Germline CDR1 reads DFQATT; CDR2 reads SNEGSKA (reference sequence). The V gene lost 4 bases and the J gene lost 5 bases, with 8 bases spanning the gap. The CDR3 here is CSANRRETQYF. CDR3 bases: TGCAGTGCTAACCGCCGGGAGACCCAGTACTTC.

This clone was seen a handful of times. The V gene is TRBV7-9, the J gene TRBJ2-2, with D possibly TRBD1 on 5 matching bases. This CDR3 region has 14 residues. V lost 5 bases and J 9 bases, leaving 16 bases between the germline ends. Germline CDR1 SEHNR, CDR2 FQNEAQ (reference sequence). The CDR3: CASSPTQGDWELFF. Written as DNA, the CDR3 is TGTGCCAGCAGCCCAACACAAGGGGATTGGGAGCTGTTTTTT.

This clone was seen more than once but under ten times. The chain uses TRBV29-1 and TRBJ1-1, with a weak D call TRBD1 (5 bases). The CDR3 runs 13 residues. CDR1 and CDR2 from the germline V gene are SQVTM and ANQGSEA. Trimming removed 4 bases at V and 10 bases at J, with 19 bases between. The CDR3 nucleotides are TGCAGCGTTGTTTGGGCAGGGCCCCCTGGAGCTTTCTTT. Residues: CSVVWAGPPGAFF.

The V call is TRBV29-1, the J call TRBJ2-1; 10 bases are a match to TRBD1. V gave up 1 base and J gave up 8 bases; unmatched junction bases: 11. Per germline, CDR1 SQVTM and CDR2 ANQGSEA. There are 16 residues in the CDR3. The CDR3 DNA is TGCAGCGTTGAAGGAAGAGACAGGGGGCTATCAGATGAGCAGTTCTTC. Amino acid sequence: CSVEGRDRGLSDEQFF.

There are a few counts of this clone. This rearrangement joins TRBV7-9 to TRBJ2-7, with D perhaps matching TRBD1 (6 bases). Trimming removed 3 bases from V and 8 bases from J, with 8 bases in between. The CDR3 sequence is 11 residues long. Per the germline V gene, CDR1 is SEHNR and CDR2 is FQNEAQ (reference sequence). CDR3 sequence (DNA): TGTGCCAGCAGCTTGGGGGCCAAGCAGTACTTC. Translation: CASSLGAKQYF.

This clone occurred a few times. The chain links TRBV7-9 to TRBJ1-2, with no clear D. CDR1 and CDR2 (germline): SEHNR, FQNEAQ (reference sequence). The CDR3 spans 12 residues. V gave up 1 base and J gave up 8 bases, with 8 bases separating them. The CDR3 region is CASSLEYSGYTF. Written as DNA, the CDR3 is TGTGCCAGCAGCTTAGAATATAGCGGCTACACCTTC.

J is TRBJ1-4 and V is TRBV5-4; TRBD1 aligns across 7 bases. CDR3 length equals 14 residues. The V and J ends lost 4 bases and 6 bases, in that order; junction bases with no gene match: 6. Germline CDR1 reads SGHNT; CDR2 reads YYREEE (reference sequence). DNA of the CDR3: TGTGCCAGCAGCCAGGGGGGAAGGGATGAAAAACTGTTTTTT. Amino acid sequence: CASSQGGRDEKLFF.

This clone was recorded a few times. Other DNA sequences in the same sample also yield this CDR3. V and J are TRBV18 and TRBJ2-5; no clear D. The CDR3 runs to 12 residues. Germline CDR1 reads KGHSH; CDR2 reads LQKENI. V lost 0 bases to trimming and J lost 5 bases, with 4 bases between them. Written as DNA, the CDR3 is TGTGCCAGCTCACCACCTGAGGAGACCCAGTACTTC. As protein: CASSPPEETQYF.

The chain carries TRBV9 and TRBJ2-7, with TRBD1 as a possible D gene (5 bases). Deletions cut 3 bases from V and 3 bases from J, with 13 bases between. CDR1 is SGDLS, CDR2 YYNGEE, per germline. The CDR3 is 14 amino acids. This CDR3 reads CASSDGRVGYEQYF. The CDR3 nucleotides read TGTGCCAGCAGCGATGGCAGGGTAGGCTACGAGCAGTACTTC.

This clone was detected only a few times. This CDR3 reads CASSTPGRSYEQYF. The DNA of the CDR3 is TGTGCCAGTAGCACTCCGGGACGGAGCTACGAGCAGTACTTC. This chain links TRBV19 with TRBJ2-7; the D call may be TRBD1 or TRBD2 (5 bases each). The germline V gene has CDR1 LNHDA and CDR2 SQIVND (reference sequence). Trimming took 6 bases from V and 3 from J, leaving 15 bases between them. The CDR3 runs to 14 residues.

This clone was detected only a few times. The chain uses TRBV6-5 and TRBJ2-7, with 7 bases aligning to TRBD2. After removal of 6 bases from V and 7 bases from J, the junction contained 6 bases not matched to a gene. CDR1 is MNHEY, CDR2 SVGAGI, per germline. CDR3 length equals 12 residues. The CDR3 protein is CASRTGLMEQYF. CDR3 in DNA: TGTGCCAGCAGAACGGGACTAATGGAGCAGTACTTC.

The V and J genes are TRBV18 and TRBJ2-5; D not resolved. Germline assignment: CDR1 KGHSH and CDR2 LQKENI. V shed 5 bases and J shed 5 bases, with 15 bases lying between them. This CDR3 has 14 residues. CDR3 region: CASSTSVSGETQYF. The CDR3 DNA reads as TGTGCCAGCTCAACTTCGGTCTCCGGGGAGACCCAGTACTTC.

In this sample, this clone turned up a few times. The chain is built from TRBV30 and TRBJ2-7, with 10 bases identical to TRBD1. This CDR3 has 14 amino acids. V was pared by 3 bases and J by 0 bases, with 2 bases of the junction left unmatched. Germline V CDR1 and CDR2: GTSNPN, SVGIG (reference sequence). The CDR3 DNA reads TGTGCCTGGAGGGGACAGGGGAGCTCCTACGAGCAGTACTTC. Residues: CAWRGQGSSYEQYF.

A few counts support this clone. The CDR3 region is CSLRAPSSYNEQFF. The CDR3 DNA follows: TGCAGCCTGCGAGCCCCTAGCTCCTACAATGAGCAGTTCTTC. J is TRBJ2-1 and V is TRBV29-1; no clear D gene. The CDR3 has 14 residues. V was clipped by 8 bases and J by 0 bases, with 14 bases between them. Germline CDR1 reads SQVTM; CDR2 reads ANQGSEA.

This clone was counted only a few times. Other DNA sequences in this sample translate to the same CDR3. The chain is built from TRBV19 and TRBJ1-5; D is possibly TRBD1 (5 bases). Germline V lookup: CDR1 LNHDA, CDR2 SQIVND (reference sequence). CDR3 length: 13 residues. V gave up 3 bases and J gave up 5 bases, with 8 bases separating them. CDR3 protein: CASSIQGDQPQHF. CDR3 nucleotides: TGTGCCAGTAGTATTCAGGGCGATCAGCCCCAGCATTTT.

This clone was picked up one time. V and J are TRBV7-6 and TRBJ1-2; D may be TRBD1 (6 bases). The V end lost 1 base, the J end lost 8 bases, and 14 bases lay between the germline ends. In germline, CDR1 is SGHVS, CDR2 FNYEAQ. CDR3 length equals 14 residues. CDR3 loop: CASSLGETGVGYTF. The CDR3 DNA sequence: TGTGCCAGCAGCTTAGGGGAGACAGGTGTCGGCTACACCTTC. The full variable domain, in which reference TRBV7-6 and TRBJ1-2 provide the parts outside the CDR3, is GAGVSQSPRYKVTKRGQDVALRCDPISGHVSLYWYRQALGQGPEFLTYFNYEAQQDKSGLPNDRFSAERPEGSISTLTIQRTEQRDSAMYRCASSLGETGVGYTFGSGTRLTVV.

V usage is TRBV28 and J usage is TRBJ2-7, with D possibly being TRBD1 (6 bases). V dropped 3 bases and J dropped 2 bases, with 11 bases sitting between them. The CDR3 extends over 14 amino acids. The germline V gene encodes CDR1 MDHEN and CDR2 SYDVKM. The CDR3 region is CASSFRTEPYEQYF. The CDR3, as DNA: TGTGCCAGCAGTTTCCGGACAGAACCCTACGAGCAGTACTTC.

This clone has more than one count but fewer than ten. This rearrangement joins TRBV29-1 to TRBJ1-5; D unclear. This CDR3 comprises 12 residues. Trimming cost V 4 bases and J 6 bases, with 10 bases left between them. The germline gives CDR1 SQVTM, CDR2 ANQGSEA. In DNA form, the CDR3 reads TGCAGCGTTGTAGTTGATGGTCAGCCCCAGCATTTT. It yields the protein CSVVVDGQPQHF.

V gene TRBV2 combines with J gene TRBJ2-2; no clear D. Trimming took 2 bases from V and 1 from J, leaving 11 bases between them. The germline V gene encodes CDR1 SNHLY and CDR2 FYNNEI. The CDR3 covers 16 residues. The CDR3 bases are TGTGCCAGCAGTGAATACTCAACGGGGAACACCGGGGAGCTGTTTTTT. It specifies CASSEYSTGNTGELFF.

The chain combines TRBV9 with TRBJ2-1, with TRBD1 matching 8 bases. CDR3 length: 15 residues. V dropped 4 bases and J dropped 5; count of bases not matched to a gene: 8. Germline V lookup: CDR1 SGDLS, CDR2 YYNGEE. The CDR3 reads CASSSGQGGNNEQFF. In DNA, the CDR3 is TGTGCCAGCAGCTCTGGACAGGGAGGAAACAATGAGCAGTTCTTC. Complete variable domain (other parts from reference TRBV9 and TRBJ2-1): DSGVTQTPKHLITATGQRVTLRCSPRSGDLSVYWYQQSLDQGLQFLIQYYNGEERAKGNILERFSAQQFPDLHSELNLSSLELGDSALYFCASSSGQGGNNEQFFGPGTRLTVL.